A few counts support the clone carrying this TCR beta chain. Its antigen remains unknown. V was pared by 6 bases and J by 7 bases, with 10 bases between. The V gene's germline CDR1 is DFQATT and CDR2 SNEGSKA (reference sequence). The CDR3 is made up of 11 amino acids. The data derive from a study of beta chain features in type 1 diabetes. Study-level information: Age and gender were similar between patients and healthy donors, as were cell yields. Taken together, all samples contributed 107,917,701 examined sorted cells.

Reverse transcription of all isolated RNA meant that expressed TCRB transcripts were sequenced. Profiling relied on immunoSEQ multiplex PCR, and the TCRdb table lists in-frame clones only, not all of them. This sample carries about 140,000 clones, less than 10% of them seen once, and the ten largest clones take about 0.6%. Notes on the study in general: Shortening of TCRB CDR3s, moderate but significant, appeared in all four CD4+ subsets of Type 1 diabetes patients. Patients with type 1 diabetes showed fewer VDJ junction insertions and more deletions.

This TCR derives from a woman aged 40-49 years in good health. The sequencing input was central memory CD4+ T cells from blood. V and J are TRBV20-1 and TRBJ2-4, with D unresolved. Here the CDR3 reads CSAETENIQYF. CDR3 DNA sequence: TGCAGTGCGGAGACGGAGAACATTCAGTACTTC.